The 5 T cell receptor beta chains presented below share a single source sample, sequenced in a study of blood T cell repertoires in COVID-19. Here immunoSEQ multiplex PCR was the method, and the copy in TCRdb shows in-frame clones only, minus some. The sample consists of tens of thousands of clones, 84% of them appearing once. Sequencing was carried out using peripheral blood. These receptors originate from a man aged 50 or older with acute or convalescent COVID-19.

The CDR3 is CASTFTPGQRNEKLFF. CDR3 DNA: TGTGCCAGTACCTTTACTCCCGGACAGAGAAATGAAAAACTGTTTTTT. V usage is TRBV19 and J usage is TRBJ1-4; possible D gene TRBD1, 6 bases. CDR3 size: 16 residues. The V end lost 7 bases, the J end lost 5 bases, and 20 bases lay between the germline ends. Germline V gene data show CDR1 as LNHDA and CDR2 as SQIVND (reference sequence).

The chain joins TRBV10-1 to TRBJ2-2; TRBD1 might be the D (5 bases). Germline V CDR1 and CDR2: WNHNN, SYGVQD (reference sequence). The CDR3 is 14 residues long. Trimming shortened V by 5 bases and J by 3 bases, and 10 bases separated the two germline ends. In nucleotides, the CDR3 is TGCGCCAGCAGTCCAGGGTGGGACACCGGGGAGCTGTTTTTT. Amino acid sequence: CASSPGWDTGELFF.

The sample holds a few counts of this clone. This chain connects TRBV4-2 to TRBJ1-6, with D unresolved. This CDR3 contains 15 residues. Germline V lookup: CDR1 LGHNA, CDR2 YNFKEQ. With 0 bases removed from V and 4 bases from J, the gap between germline ends came to 7 bases. CDR3 amino acids: CASSQDDQYNSPLHF. The DNA of the CDR3 is TGTGCCAGCAGCCAAGACGATCAGTATAATTCACCCCTCCACTTT.

V gene TRBV5-1 combines with J gene TRBJ1-3, with a possible D match to TRBD1 (5 bases). The CDR3 length is 14 residues. The germline CDR1 and CDR2 sequences are SGHRS and YFSETQ. The V gene lost 1 base and the J gene lost 2 bases, with 7 bases spanning the gap. As DNA, the CDR3 is TGCGCCAGCAGCTTGTCAGGGCCTGGAAACACCATATATTTT. Residues: CASSLSGPGNTIYF. Full variable domain (outside the CDR3, taken from reference TRBV5-1 and TRBJ1-3): KAGVTQTPRYLIKTRGQQVTLSCSPISGHRSVSWYQQTPGQGLQFLFEYFSETQRNKGNFPGRFSGRQFSNSRSEMNVSTLELGDSALYLCASSLSGPGNTIYFGEGSWLTVV.

The chain couples TRBV4-1 to TRBJ2-2; D remains unclear. There are 14 residues in the CDR3. In germline, CDR1 is MGHRA, CDR2 YSYEKL. Trimming cost V 2 bases and J 4 bases, with 8 bases left between them. The CDR3 reads CASSQLVPTGELFF. The CDR3 DNA reads as TGCGCCAGCAGCCAACTAGTACCCACCGGGGAGCTGTTTTTT.